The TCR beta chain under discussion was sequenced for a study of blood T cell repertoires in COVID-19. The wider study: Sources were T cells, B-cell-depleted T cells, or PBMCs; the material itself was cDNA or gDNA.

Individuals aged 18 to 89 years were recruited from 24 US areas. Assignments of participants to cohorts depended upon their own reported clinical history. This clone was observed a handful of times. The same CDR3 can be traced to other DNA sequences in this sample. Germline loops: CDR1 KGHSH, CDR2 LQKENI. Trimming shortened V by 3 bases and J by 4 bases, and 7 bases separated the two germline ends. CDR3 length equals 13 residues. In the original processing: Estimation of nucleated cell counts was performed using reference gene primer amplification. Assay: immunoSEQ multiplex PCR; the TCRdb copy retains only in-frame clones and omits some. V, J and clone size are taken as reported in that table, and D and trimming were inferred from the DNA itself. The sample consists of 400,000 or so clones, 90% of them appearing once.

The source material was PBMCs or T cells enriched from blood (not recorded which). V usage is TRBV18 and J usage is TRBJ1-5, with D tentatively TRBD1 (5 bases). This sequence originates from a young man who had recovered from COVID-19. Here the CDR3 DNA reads TGTGCCAGCTCACCGGGGCTGAATCAGCCCCAGCATTTT. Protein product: CASSPGLNQPQHF.